This is a list of T cell receptor beta chains from one sample in a study of blood T cells in healthy people across ages. TCRdb redid the calling of the 5' RACE reads with MiXCR, one entry per CDR3 protein. This sample has approximately 800,000 distinct CDR3 sequences; 58% occur once, and the top ten carry over 20%. Sequencing was done on a sample of blood. These receptor sequences come from a man aged 25 to 40 in good health. The CDR3 runs from the conserved cysteine through the conserved F or W. D genes are given only for firm matches. Expanded clones are given a class, and other clones once, few, many or no size at all.

CDR3nt | CDR3aa | abundance | v_gene | d_gene | j_gene
TGTGCCAGCTCACAGGACAGGGATCAGCAGTACTTC | CASSQDRDQQYF | - | TRBV18 | TRBD1 | TRBJ2-7
TGTGCCAGCAGTGAAGACCCGAGGGAAAAACTGTTTTTT | CASSEDPREKLFF | - | TRBV6-1 | - | TRBJ1-4
TGTGCCAGCAGCTTAGTCCTCGCGGGAGGGCTGGAGACCCAGTACTTC | CASSLVLAGGLETQYF | - | TRBV7-2 | TRBD2 | TRBJ2-5
TGTGCCTGGACACTCAAACAGTTTCAGGAGGGGGCGCAGGGCTACACCTTC | CAWTLKQFQEGAQGYTF | - | TRBV30 | TRBD1 | TRBJ1-2
TGTGCCAGCAGCCTATTTACCGGGACGGTCGGGGGCTACACCTTC | CASSLFTGTVGGYTF | once | TRBV3-1 | - | TRBJ1-2
TGTGCCAGTCTAACCGGCATTTATTTGGGGGAGCAGTACTTC | CASLTGIYLGEQYF | - | TRBV2 | - | TRBJ2-5
TGTGCCGGCAGCTTGGCCGGGACAGGATCCACTGAAGCTTTCTTT | CAGSLAGTGSTEAFF | - | TRBV5-6 | TRBD1 | TRBJ1-1
TGTGCCAGCAGGGTAGGGCAGGGACGTCAAGGCTACACCTTC | CASRVGQGRQGYTF | - | TRBV6-5 | - | TRBJ1-2
TGCAGTGCTAGAGATCCCGCGGGGGAAAACACTGAAGCTTTCTTT | CSARDPAGENTEAFF | - | TRBV20-1 | - | TRBJ1-1
TGCAGTGCTAGAGATATGGCAGGGTCGTACGAGCAGTACTTC | CSARDMAGSYEQYF | - | TRBV20-1 | - | TRBJ2-7
TGTGCCAGCTTCGGGACAGCCGAAGAGACCCAGTACTTC | CASFGTAEETQYF | - | TRBV18 | TRBD1 | TRBJ2-5
TGCAGCGTTCGACCGGGACAGGGCTCTCAAGAGACCCAGTACTTC | CSVRPGQGSQETQYF | few | TRBV29-1 | TRBD1 | TRBJ2-5
TGTGCCAGCTCACCAGTAGTCCGGAGTTCCGAGAACTATGGCTACACCTTC | CASSPVVRSSENYGYTF | - | TRBV18 | - | TRBJ1-2
TGTGCCAGCAGCCAAGGGAATCTCCTAGATCTCCACTTT | CASSQGNLLDLHF | - | TRBV14 | - | TRBJ1-6
TGCAGTGCTAGAGATTCACAAAGGTCCAGCTACACTGAAGCTTTCTTT | CSARDSQRSSYTEAFF | - | TRBV20-1 | - | TRBJ1-1
TGTGCCAGCAGCTCCCAGAGGACAGCCTATACCTACGAGCAGTACTTC | CASSSQRTAYTYEQYF | - | TRBV9 | - | TRBJ2-7
TGTGCCAGCAGTTACTCGCGGACTAGCTCCTACGAGCAGTACTTC | CASSYSRTSSYEQYF | few | TRBV6-5 | TRBD2 | TRBJ2-7
TGTGCCAGCAGTGGGTGGACAATTACGAACACCGGGGAGCTGTTTTTT | CASSGWTITNTGELFF | - | TRBV6-1 | - | TRBJ2-2
TGTGCCAGCAGCTTACCTAGCATGGATGAGCAGTTCTTC | CASSLPSMDEQFF | - | TRBV7-2 | - | TRBJ2-1
TGTGCCAGCAGCCAAGGACAGGGTTTCGAAAAACTGTTTTTT | CASSQGQGFEKLFF | once | TRBV3-1 | TRBD1 | TRBJ1-4
TGTGCCATCAGTGAGTCGGACACGAACACCGGGGAGCTGTTTTTT | CAISESDTNTGELFF | - | TRBV10-3 | - | TRBJ2-2
TGCAGTGCCTCGGGACTCCCCCAGTCCACGCAGTATTTT | CSASGLPQSTQYF | - | TRBV20-1 | - | TRBJ2-3
TGTGCCACCGCTATGGACAGGAACTACGAGCAGTACTTC | CATAMDRNYEQYF | many | TRBV15 | TRBD1 | TRBJ2-7
TGCAGTGCTAGGAGGGACAGCGCCTACGAGCAGTACTTC | CSARRDSAYEQYF | - | TRBV20-1 | TRBD1 | TRBJ2-7
TGTGCCAGCAGCCAGGGACAGACGGAGGAAAAACTGTTTTTT | CASSQGQTEEKLFF | - | TRBV4-2 | TRBD1 | TRBJ1-4
TGTGCCAGCAGCCGGCACACCAACCCAGGCTACACCTTC | CASSRHTNPGYTF | - | TRBV6-6 | - | TRBJ1-2
TGTGCCAGCAGCACCGGGGCTGGCTACTACGAGCAGTTCTTC | CASSTGAGYYEQFF | - | TRBV7-2 | - | TRBJ2-1
TGTGCCAGCAGTCGAGCGCTACCACCGACAGGGGGCAAGCAGTACTTC | CASSRALPPTGGKQYF | - | TRBV12-3/TRBV12-4 | TRBD1 | TRBJ2-7
TGCAGTGCGCCGGAACAGGGGAGCGAAAACATTCAGTACTTC | CSAPEQGSENIQYF | - | TRBV20-1 | TRBD1 | TRBJ2-4
TGCAGTGCTCGGGGGGGGCTCGGAGTTAGCACAGATACGCAGTATTTT | CSARGGLGVSTDTQYF | few | TRBV20-1 | TRBD2 | TRBJ2-3
TGCAGTGCTAGAGACGGTAATCAGCCCCAGCATTTT | CSARDGNQPQHF | few | TRBV20-1 | - | TRBJ1-5
TGTGCCAGCAGCCAAGTATGGAGCGGGACTCCACAAGAGACCCAGTACTTC | CASSQVWSGTPQETQYF | - | TRBV4-2 | TRBD2 | TRBJ2-5
TGTGCCATCGGGAGGACAGGGGAAGAGACCCAGTACTTC | CAIGRTGEETQYF | - | TRBV10-3 | TRBD1 | TRBJ2-5
TGTGCCAGCAGCCCCAACGGGGGTAGGGAGCAGTACTTC | CASSPNGGREQYF | - | TRBV6-2/TRBV6-3 | - | TRBJ2-5
TGTGCCAGCAGCCAAGATATCGACTACCGCGGAGATACGCAGTATTTT | CASSQDIDYRGDTQYF | - | TRBV3-1 | - | TRBJ2-3
TGCGCCAGCAGCCTCGTGGGGAGAGGCCGAGGGGGTCAAGAGACCCAGTACTTC | CASSLVGRGRGGQETQYF | few | TRBV5-1 | - | TRBJ2-5
TGCAGCGTTGGGGGGGACGGATACGAGCAGTACTTC | CSVGGDGYEQYF | few | TRBV29-1 | - | TRBJ2-7
TGTGCCAGCAGCCAACCAGGGGGCTGGTACTATGGCTACACCTTC | CASSQPGGWYYGYTF | - | TRBV3-1 | TRBD1 | TRBJ1-2
TGTGCCAGCAGCTCCTTTGGAACCCACGAGCAGTACTTC | CASSSFGTHEQYF | - | TRBV12-3/TRBV12-4 | - | TRBJ2-7
TGCGCCAGCAGCTTGTACTCGGGGGACAGCTCCATTCAGTACTTC | CASSLYSGDSSIQYF | - | TRBV5-1 | - | TRBJ2-4
TGCAGTGCTAGACCGACTGCTGATACGCAGTATTTT | CSARPTADTQYF | - | TRBV20-1 | - | TRBJ2-3